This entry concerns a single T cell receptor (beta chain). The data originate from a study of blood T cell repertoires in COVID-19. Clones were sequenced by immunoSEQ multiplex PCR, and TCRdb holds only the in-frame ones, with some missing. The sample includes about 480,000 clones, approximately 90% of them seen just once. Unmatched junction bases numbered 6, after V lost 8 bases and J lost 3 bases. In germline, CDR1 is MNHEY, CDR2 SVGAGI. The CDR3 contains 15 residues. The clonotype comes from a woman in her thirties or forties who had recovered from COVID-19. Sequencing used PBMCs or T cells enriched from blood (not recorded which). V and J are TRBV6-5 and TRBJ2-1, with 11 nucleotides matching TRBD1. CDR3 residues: CASSGGTGGYNEQFF. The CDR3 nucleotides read TGTGCCAGCTCCGGGGGGACAGGGGGCTACAATGAGCAGTTCTTC.